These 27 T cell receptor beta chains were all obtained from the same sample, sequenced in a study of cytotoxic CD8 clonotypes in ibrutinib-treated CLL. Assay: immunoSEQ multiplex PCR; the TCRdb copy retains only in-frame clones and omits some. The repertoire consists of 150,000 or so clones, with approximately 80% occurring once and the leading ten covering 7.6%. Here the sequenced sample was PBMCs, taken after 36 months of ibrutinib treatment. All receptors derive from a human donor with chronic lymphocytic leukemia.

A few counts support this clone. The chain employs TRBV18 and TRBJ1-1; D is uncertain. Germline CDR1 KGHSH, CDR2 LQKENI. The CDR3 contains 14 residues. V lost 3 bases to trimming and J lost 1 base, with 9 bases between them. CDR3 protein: CASSPLDANTEAFF. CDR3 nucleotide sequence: TGTGCCAGCTCACCCTTAGACGCGAACACTGAAGCTTTCTTT.

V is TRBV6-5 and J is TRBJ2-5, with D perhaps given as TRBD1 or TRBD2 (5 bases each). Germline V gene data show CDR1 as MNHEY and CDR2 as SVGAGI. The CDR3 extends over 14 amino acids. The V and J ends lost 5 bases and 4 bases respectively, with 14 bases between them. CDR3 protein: CASSPDGGRETQYF. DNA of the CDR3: TGTGCCAGCAGTCCGGATGGGGGACGAGAGACCCAGTACTTC.

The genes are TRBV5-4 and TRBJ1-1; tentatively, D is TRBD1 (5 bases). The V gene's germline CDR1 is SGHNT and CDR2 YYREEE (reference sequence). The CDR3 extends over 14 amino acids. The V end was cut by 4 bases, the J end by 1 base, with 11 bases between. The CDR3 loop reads CASSPVTENTEAFF. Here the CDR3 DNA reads TGTGCCAGCAGCCCAGTGACAGAGAACACTGAAGCTTTCTTT.

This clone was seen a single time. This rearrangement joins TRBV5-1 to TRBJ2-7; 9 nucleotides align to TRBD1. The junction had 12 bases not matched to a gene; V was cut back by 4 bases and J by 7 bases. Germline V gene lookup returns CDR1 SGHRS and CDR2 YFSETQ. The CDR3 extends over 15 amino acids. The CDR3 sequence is CASSPDTGTGWEQYF. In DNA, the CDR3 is TGCGCCAGCAGCCCCGATACCGGGACAGGGTGGGAGCAGTACTTC.

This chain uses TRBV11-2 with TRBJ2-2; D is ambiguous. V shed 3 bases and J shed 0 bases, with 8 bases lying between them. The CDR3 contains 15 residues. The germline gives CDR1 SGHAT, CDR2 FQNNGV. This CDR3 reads CASSFSLSNTGELFF. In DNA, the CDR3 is TGTGCCAGCAGCTTTTCCCTTTCGAACACCGGGGAGCTGTTTTTT.

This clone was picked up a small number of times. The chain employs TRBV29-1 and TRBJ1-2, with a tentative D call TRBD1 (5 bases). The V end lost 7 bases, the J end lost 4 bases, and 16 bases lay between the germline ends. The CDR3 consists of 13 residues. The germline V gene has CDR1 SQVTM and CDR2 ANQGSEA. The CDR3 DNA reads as TGCAGCGCGGATAACAGGCGAGCCTATGGCTACACCTTC. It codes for CSADNRRAYGYTF. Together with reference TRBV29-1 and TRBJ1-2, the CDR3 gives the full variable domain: SAVISQKPSRDICQRGTSLTIQCQVDSQVTMMFWYRQQPGQSLTLIATANQGSEATYESGFVIDKFPISRPNLTFSTLTVSNMSPEDSSIYLCSADNRRAYGYTFGSGTRLTVV.

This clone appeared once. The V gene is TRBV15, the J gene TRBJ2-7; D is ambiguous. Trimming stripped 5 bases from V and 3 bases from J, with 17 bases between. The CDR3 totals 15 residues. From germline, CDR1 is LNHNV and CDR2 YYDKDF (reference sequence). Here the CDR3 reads CATSRYRVGGYEQYF. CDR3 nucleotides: TGTGCCACCAGCCGATATCGGGTTGGCGGCTACGAGCAGTACTTC.

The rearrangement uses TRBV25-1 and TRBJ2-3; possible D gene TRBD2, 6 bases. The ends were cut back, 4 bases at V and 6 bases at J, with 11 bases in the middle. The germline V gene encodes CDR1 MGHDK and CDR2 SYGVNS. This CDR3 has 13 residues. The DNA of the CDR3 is TGTGCCAGCAGTGCCTCTGGGGGGGATACGCAGTATTTT. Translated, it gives CASSASGGDTQYF.

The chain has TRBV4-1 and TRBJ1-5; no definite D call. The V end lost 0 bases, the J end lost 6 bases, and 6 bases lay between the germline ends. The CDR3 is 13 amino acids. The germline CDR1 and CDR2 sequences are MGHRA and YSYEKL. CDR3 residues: CASSQDSIQPQHF. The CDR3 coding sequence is TGCGCCAGCAGCCAAGATTCGATTCAGCCCCAGCATTTT.

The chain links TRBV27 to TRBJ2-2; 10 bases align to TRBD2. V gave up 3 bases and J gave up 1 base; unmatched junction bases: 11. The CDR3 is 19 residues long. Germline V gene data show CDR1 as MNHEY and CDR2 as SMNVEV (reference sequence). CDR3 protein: CASSFRLLRTSGNTGELFF. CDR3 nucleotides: TGTGCCAGCAGTTTCCGCCTTCTTAGGACTAGCGGGAACACCGGGGAGCTGTTTTTT.

The DNA for the CDR3 is TGTGCCAGCTCACCTACGGGCGAAGGAGCCGGGGAGCTGTTTTTT. Translated: CASSPTGEGAGELFF. The genes are TRBV18 and TRBJ2-2, with no clear D. This CDR3 contains 15 residues. V lost 3 bases to trimming and J lost 6 bases, with 14 bases between them. The germline CDR1 and CDR2 sequences are KGHSH and LQKENI.

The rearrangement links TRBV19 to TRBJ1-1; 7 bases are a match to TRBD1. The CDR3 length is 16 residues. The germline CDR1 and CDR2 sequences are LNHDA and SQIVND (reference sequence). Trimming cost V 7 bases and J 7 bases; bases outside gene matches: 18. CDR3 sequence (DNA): TGTGCCAGTACCAACAGGGGAGGGGGCCTATATGGTGAAGCTTTCTTT. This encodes CASTNRGGGLYGEAFF.

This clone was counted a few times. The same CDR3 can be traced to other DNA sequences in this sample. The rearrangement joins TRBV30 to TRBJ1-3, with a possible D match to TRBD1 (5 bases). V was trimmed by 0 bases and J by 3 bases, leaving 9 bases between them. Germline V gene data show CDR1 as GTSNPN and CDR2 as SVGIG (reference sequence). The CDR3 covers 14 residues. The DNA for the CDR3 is TGTGCCTGGAGTGTCGGGGGGAGTGGAAACACCATATATTTT. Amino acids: CAWSVGGSGNTIYF.

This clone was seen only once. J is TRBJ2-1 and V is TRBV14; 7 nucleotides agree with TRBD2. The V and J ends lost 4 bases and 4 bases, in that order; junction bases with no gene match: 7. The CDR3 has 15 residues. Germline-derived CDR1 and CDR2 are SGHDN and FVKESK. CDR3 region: CASSPLAELYNEQFF. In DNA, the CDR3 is TGTGCCAGCAGCCCTCTAGCGGAACTTTACAATGAGCAGTTCTTC.

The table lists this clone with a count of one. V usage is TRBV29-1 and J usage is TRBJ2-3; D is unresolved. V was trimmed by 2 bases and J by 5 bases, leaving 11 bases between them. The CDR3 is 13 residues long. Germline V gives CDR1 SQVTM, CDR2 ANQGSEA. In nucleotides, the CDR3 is TGCAGCGTTGAATCCCCAGTCAAAGATACGCAGTATTTT. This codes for CSVESPVKDTQYF.

The CDR3 sequence: CASSTPGHSYEQYF. The DNA for the CDR3 is TGTGCCAGCAGTACTCCGGGACATTCCTACGAGCAGTACTTC. The rearrangement links TRBV28 to TRBJ2-7, with D possibly being TRBD1 (6 bases). This CDR3 comprises 14 residues. Germline lookup yields CDR1 MDHEN and CDR2 SYDVKM. V lost 5 bases to trimming and J lost 1 base, with 12 bases between them.

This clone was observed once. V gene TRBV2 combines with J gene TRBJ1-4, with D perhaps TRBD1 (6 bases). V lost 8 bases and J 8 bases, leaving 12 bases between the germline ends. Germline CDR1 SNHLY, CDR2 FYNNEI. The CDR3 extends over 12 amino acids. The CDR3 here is CASGQGTEKLFF. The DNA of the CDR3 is TGTGCCAGCGGGCAGGGGACAGAAAAACTGTTTTTT.

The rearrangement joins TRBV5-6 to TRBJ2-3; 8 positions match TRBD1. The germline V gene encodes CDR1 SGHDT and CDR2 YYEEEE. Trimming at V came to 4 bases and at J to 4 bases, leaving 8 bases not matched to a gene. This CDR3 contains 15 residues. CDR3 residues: CASSRDPGGADTQYF. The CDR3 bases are TGTGCCAGCAGCCGGGACCCAGGGGGCGCAGATACGCAGTATTTT.

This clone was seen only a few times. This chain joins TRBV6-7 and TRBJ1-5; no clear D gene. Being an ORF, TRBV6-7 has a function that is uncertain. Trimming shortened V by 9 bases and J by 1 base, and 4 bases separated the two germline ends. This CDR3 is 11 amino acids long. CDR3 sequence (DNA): TGTGCCAGAACCAGCAATCAGCCCCAGCATTTT. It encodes CARTSNQPQHF.

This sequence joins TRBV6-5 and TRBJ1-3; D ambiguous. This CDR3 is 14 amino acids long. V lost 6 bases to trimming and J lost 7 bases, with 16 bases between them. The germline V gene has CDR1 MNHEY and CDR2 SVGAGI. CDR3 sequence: CASRSPRKGNTIYF. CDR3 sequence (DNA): TGTGCCAGCAGGAGCCCCCGCAAGGGTAACACCATATATTTT.

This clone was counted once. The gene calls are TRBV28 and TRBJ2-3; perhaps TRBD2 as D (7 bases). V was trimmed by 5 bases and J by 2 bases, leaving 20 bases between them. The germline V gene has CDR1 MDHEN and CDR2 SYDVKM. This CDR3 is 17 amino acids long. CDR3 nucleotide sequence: TGTGCCAGCAGTATACTAGCGAGGGGGGTGGACACAGATACGCAGTATTTT. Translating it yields CASSILARGVDTDTQYF. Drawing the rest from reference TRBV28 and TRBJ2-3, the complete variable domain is DVKVTQSSRYLVKRTGEKVFLECVQDMDHENMFWYRQDPGLGLRLIYFSYDVKMKEKGDIPEGYSVSREKKERFSLILESASTNQTSMYLCASSILARGVDTDTQYFGPGTRLTVL.

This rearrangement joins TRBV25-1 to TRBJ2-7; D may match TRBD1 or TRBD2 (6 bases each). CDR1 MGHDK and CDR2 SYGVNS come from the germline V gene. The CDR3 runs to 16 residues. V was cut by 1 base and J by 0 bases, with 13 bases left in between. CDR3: CASSEFVGGHSYEQYF. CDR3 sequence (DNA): TGTGCCAGCAGTGAATTCGTAGGGGGGCACTCCTACGAGCAGTACTTC.

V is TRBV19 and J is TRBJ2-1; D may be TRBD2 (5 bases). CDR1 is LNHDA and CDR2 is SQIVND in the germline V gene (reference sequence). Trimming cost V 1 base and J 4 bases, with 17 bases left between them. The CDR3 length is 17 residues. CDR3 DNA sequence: TGTGCCAGTAGTATAGGCACTAGTAAAAAGCCTTACAATGAGCAGTTCTTC. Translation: CASSIGTSKKPYNEQFF. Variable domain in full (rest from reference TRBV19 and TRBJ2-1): DGGITQSPKYLFRKEGQNVTLSCEQNLNHDAMYWYRQDPGQGLRLIYYSQIVNDFQKGDIAEGYSVSREKKESFPLTVTSAQKNPTAFYLCASSIGTSKKPYNEQFFGPGTRLTVL.

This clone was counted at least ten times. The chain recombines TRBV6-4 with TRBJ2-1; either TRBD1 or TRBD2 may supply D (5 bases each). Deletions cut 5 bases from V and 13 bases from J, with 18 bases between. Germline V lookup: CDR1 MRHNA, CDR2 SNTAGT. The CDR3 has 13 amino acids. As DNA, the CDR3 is TGTGCCAGCAGTACAAACCGGGACCCTGTCCAGTTCTTC. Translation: CASSTNRDPVQFF.

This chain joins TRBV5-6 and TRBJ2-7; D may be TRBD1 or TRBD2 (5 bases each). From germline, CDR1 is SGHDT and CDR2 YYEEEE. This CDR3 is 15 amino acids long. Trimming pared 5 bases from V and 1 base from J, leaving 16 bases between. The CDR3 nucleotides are TGTGCCAGCAGAAACACCGGGACCGATTCCTACGAGCAGTACTTC. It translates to CASRNTGTDSYEQYF.

CDR3 protein: CASSSRDNRGETQYF. The CDR3 DNA reads as TGTGCCAGCAGTTCCCGCGACAACAGGGGGGAGACCCAGTACTTC. V gene TRBV27 combines with J gene TRBJ2-5; 8 nucleotides match TRBD1. Germline assignment: CDR1 MNHEY and CDR2 SMNVEV (reference sequence). J was trimmed by 5 bases and V by 4 bases; bases with no gene match: 9. The CDR3 is made up of 15 amino acids.

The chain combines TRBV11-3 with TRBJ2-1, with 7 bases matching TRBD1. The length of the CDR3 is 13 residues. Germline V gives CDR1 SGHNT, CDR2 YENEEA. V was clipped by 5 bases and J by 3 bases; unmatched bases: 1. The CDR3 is CASSRTGYNEQFF. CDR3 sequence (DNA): TGTGCCAGCAGCCGGACAGGCTACAATGAGCAGTTCTTC.